The entry below gives a single T cell receptor (beta chain) sequence along with its context. The method was immunoSEQ multiplex PCR; TCRdb's version includes in-frame clones alone and lacks a portion of them. Of about 13,000 clones in the sample, 85% to 90% were seen once. This specimen comes from a study of blood T cell repertoires in COVID-19. Germline values: CDR1 SNHLY, CDR2 FYNNEI. J gave up 12 bases and V 7 bases, and 4 bases lay outside the gene matches. This CDR3 contains 13 residues. This sequence joins TRBV2 and TRBJ2-1; 15 nucleotides line up with TRBD2. The sequenced sample consisted of peripheral blood. This TCR was recovered from a human donor with active COVID-19. The donor label of this sample is uncertain. The CDR3 DNA sequence: TGTGCCAGCAAAATGGGACTAGCGGGGGGGCAGTTCTTC. Its translation: CASKMGLAGGQFF.